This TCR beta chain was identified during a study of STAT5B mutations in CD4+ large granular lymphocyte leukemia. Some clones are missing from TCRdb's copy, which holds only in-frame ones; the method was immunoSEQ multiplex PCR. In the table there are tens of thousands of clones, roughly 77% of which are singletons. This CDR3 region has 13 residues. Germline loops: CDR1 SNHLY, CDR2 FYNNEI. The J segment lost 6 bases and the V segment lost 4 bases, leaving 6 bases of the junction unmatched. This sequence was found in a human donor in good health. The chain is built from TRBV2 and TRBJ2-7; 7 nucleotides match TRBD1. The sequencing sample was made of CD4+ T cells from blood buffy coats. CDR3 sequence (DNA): TGTGCCAGCAGTGTCGACAGGGTAGGCGAGCAGTACTTC. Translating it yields CASSVDRVGEQYF.